One and the same sample provided the 20 T cell receptor beta chains below, sequenced in a study of early T cells in non-severe SARS-CoV-2 infection. TCRdb called the 5' RACE reads again in MiXCR, with one record for every CDR3 protein. The profile shows 30,000 to 40,000 distinct CDR3 sequences, 5.8% of them singletons. The sample was whole blood. Every receptor here comes from an adult who was a healthcare worker with PCR-confirmed SARS-CoV-2 infection or an uninfected control (not recorded which).

This clonotype has ten or more counts. The CDR3 sequence is CASSLDGQYGYTF. CDR3 in DNA: TGCGCCAGCAGCTTGGATGGACAGTATGGCTACACCTTC. The chain has TRBV5-1 and TRBJ1-2, with a possible D match to TRBD1 (6 bases). The V and J ends lost 0 bases and 5 bases respectively, with 8 bases between them. The CDR3 is 13 amino acids. Germline V gene lookup returns CDR1 SGHRS and CDR2 YFSETQ. Full variable domain (remainder filled in from reference TRBV5-1 and TRBJ1-2): KAGVTQTPRYLIKTRGQQVTLSCSPISGHRSVSWYQQTPGQGLQFLFEYFSETQRNKGNFPGRFSGRQFSNSRSEMNVSTLELGDSALYLCASSLDGQYGYTFGSGTRLTVV.

This clonotype occurred many times. The V call is TRBV5-4, the J call TRBJ1-2; D uncertain. Trimming cost V 1 base and J 6 bases, with 16 bases left between them. Germline-derived CDR1 and CDR2 are SGHNT and YYREEE (reference sequence). This CDR3 is 15 amino acids long. The CDR3 DNA follows: TGTGCCAGCAGCTTGTTGACAAGCTCGGCCGATGGCTACACCTTC. Its protein product is CASSLLTSSADGYTF.

This clonotype was seen at least ten times. The chain carries TRBV9 and TRBJ1-1; D gene unclear. Trimming took off 2 bases at V and 1 base at J, with 6 bases between the two ends. Germline CDR1 and CDR2: SGDLS and YYNGEE. This CDR3 spans 13 amino acids. The CDR3 DNA reads TGTGCCAGCAGCGTCGGCAGGAACACTGAAGCTTTCTTT. Its protein product is CASSVGRNTEAFF.

The CDR3 DNA reads as TGCAGTGCTAGAGATAATCGGGGATCGGAGGTGCAGTACTTC. Protein sequence: CSARDNRGSEVQYF. The chain recombines TRBV20-1 with TRBJ2-7; D is perhaps TRBD2 (5 bases). CDR1 DFQATT and CDR2 SNEGSKA come from the germline V gene (reference sequence). The V end was cut by 0 bases, the J end by 9 bases, with 18 bases between. The CDR3 contains 14 residues.

This clonotype has at least ten counts. The CDR3 DNA follows: TGTGCCAGCAGCCCTCCGACTAGCGGGAGTGGTTGGGAGACCCAGTACTTC. Its protein is CASSPPTSGSGWETQYF. This chain connects TRBV13 to TRBJ2-5; 12 nucleotides align to TRBD2. The CDR3 spans 17 residues. CDR1 and CDR2 from the germline V gene are PRHDT and FYEKMQ (reference sequence). With 5 bases clipped from V and 5 bases from J, the junction kept 12 bases outside the gene matches.

This clonotype showed up many times. The V gene is TRBV13, the J gene TRBJ1-1, with a possible D match to TRBD1 (5 bases). V lost 1 base and J 3 bases, leaving 36 bases between the germline ends. CDR3 length equals 23 residues. Germline values: CDR1 PRHDT, CDR2 FYEKMQ (reference sequence). The CDR3 DNA is TGTGCCAGCAGCTTAGTACCCCCCGTTCTGGCGGGGGACCCTTCGGTGGGGCACACTGAAGCTTTCTTT. Translating gives CASSLVPPVLAGDPSVGHTEAFF.

This clonotype came up many times. The chain employs TRBV13 and TRBJ1-1; D ambiguous. CDR1 PRHDT and CDR2 FYEKMQ come from the germline V gene (reference sequence). Trimming pared 8 bases from V and 1 base from J, leaving 14 bases between. The CDR3 runs 14 residues. This chain's CDR3 is CASPPQSSNTEAFF. The CDR3 DNA reads TGTGCCAGCCCCCCTCAGAGTTCGAACACTGAAGCTTTCTTT.

This clonotype showed up many times. V usage is TRBV7-2 and J usage is TRBJ1-4; TRBD1 is a possible D gene (6 bases). Germline V CDR1 and CDR2: SGHTA, FQGNSA. The CDR3 is 15 residues long. Trimming stripped 3 bases from V and 3 bases from J, with 11 bases between. The CDR3 protein is CASSFTGLSNEKLFF. CDR3 coding DNA: TGTGCCAGCAGCTTCACAGGGCTATCTAATGAAAAACTGTTTTTT.

This clonotype was picked up a small number of times. CDR3 in amino acids: CSARTGDTEAFF. CDR3 nucleotide sequence: TGCAGTGCTAGAACAGGGGACACTGAAGCTTTCTTT. This sequence joins TRBV20-1 and TRBJ1-1; 7 bases line up with TRBD1. The V gene's germline CDR1 is DFQATT and CDR2 SNEGSKA (reference sequence). There are 12 residues in the CDR3. Germline trimming cut 2 bases from V and 3 bases from J; bases unmatched to any gene: 0.

In regard to this clonotype: Possible read error: a much larger clone is one base away. The chain joins TRBV12-3 or TRBV12-4 to TRBJ2-2; weak D call: TRBD2 (6 bases). The CDR3 is 13 amino acids. The CDR3 DNA follows: TGTGCCAGCAGTATGGACCGCCGCGGGGAGCTGCTTTTT. Its translation: CASSMDRRGELLF.

This clonotype came up many times. The chain couples TRBV6-1 to TRBJ2-7; D not resolved. The CDR3 extends over 12 amino acids. The V and J ends lost 8 bases and 2 bases respectively, with 10 bases between them. Per germline, CDR1 MNHNS and CDR2 SASEGT. This CDR3 is CASLQEPYEQYF. The CDR3, as DNA: TGTGCCAGCCTCCAGGAGCCCTACGAGCAGTACTTC.

This clonotype has ten or more counts. The chain joins TRBV6-2 or TRBV6-3 to TRBJ2-3; TRBD2 aligns across 10 bases. The germline gives CDR1 MNHEY, CDR2 SVGEGT. After removal of 8 bases from V and 0 bases from J, the junction contained 8 bases not matched to a gene. CDR3 length: 16 amino acids. For the CDR3, the DNA is TGTGCCAGCGTCGACGGACTAGCGGCTAGCACAGATACGCAGTATTTT. As protein: CASVDGLAASTDTQYF.

This clonotype was recorded many times. The J gene is TRBJ1-2, the V gene TRBV20-1; D gene unclear. This CDR3 comprises 10 residues. With 5 bases removed from V and 8 bases from J, the gap between germline ends came to 9 bases. Germline lookup yields CDR1 DFQATT and CDR2 SNEGSKA (reference sequence). The DNA for the CDR3 is TGCAGTGCTTCCCCGAGAGGCTACACCTTC. This translates into CSASPRGYTF.

This clonotype was counted at least ten times. Here the CDR3 reads CASSQSLSYEQYF. DNA of the CDR3: TGCGCCAGCAGCCAATCCCTCTCCTACGAGCAGTACTTC. The chain has TRBV4-3 and TRBJ2-7; D is undetermined. V was shortened by 2 bases and J by 0 bases, with 5 bases between the two germline ends. The length of the CDR3 is 13 residues. CDR1 and CDR2 (germline): LGHNA, YSLEER.

At least ten counts were recorded for this clonotype. The chain employs TRBV5-1 and TRBJ2-5; 7 nucleotides line up with TRBD2. The CDR3 spans 15 residues. V was clipped by 0 bases and J by 3 bases; unmatched bases: 5. Per the germline V gene, CDR1 is SGHRS and CDR2 is YFSETQ. CDR3 in DNA: TGCGCCAGCAGCTTGGCGGCTAGCGGTGAAGAGACCCAGTACTTC. It is translated as CASSLAASGEETQYF.

This clonotype has ten or more counts. The chain joins TRBV20-1 to TRBJ2-5; 11 nucleotides match TRBD2. Germline assignment: CDR1 DFQATT and CDR2 SNEGSKA (reference sequence). The junction had 1 base not matched to a gene; V was cut back by 3 bases and J by 4 bases. This CDR3 contains 13 residues. The CDR3 DNA sequence: TGCAGTGCTAGTCTAGCGGGGGGAGAGACCCAGTACTTC. Its translation: CSASLAGGETQYF.

This clonotype was counted at least ten times. The V and J genes are TRBV10-3 and TRBJ2-7, with 8 bases matching TRBD1. Germline values: CDR1 ENHRY, CDR2 SYGVKD. The junction had 12 bases not matched to a gene; V was cut back by 4 bases and J by 4 bases. The CDR3 consists of 16 residues. DNA of the CDR3: TGTGCCATCAGTGTTTGGTCAGGGGGCCAAGGGTACGAGCAGTACTTC. It codes for CAISVWSGGQGYEQYF.

This clonotype was found many times. CDR3 amino acids: CASMDRRTLHNEQFF. Written as DNA, the CDR3 is TGTGCCAGCATGGACCGTCGCACGCTGCACAATGAGCAGTTCTTC. The chain recombines TRBV12-3 or TRBV12-4 with TRBJ2-1, with unresolved D. V was shortened by 7 bases and J by 5 bases, with 18 bases between the two germline ends. The CDR3 has 15 amino acids.

At least ten counts were recorded for this clonotype. The chain is built from TRBV30 and TRBJ2-7; D is unclear. Deletions cut 5 bases from V and 0 bases from J, with 8 bases between. From germline, CDR1 is GTSNPN and CDR2 SVGIG (reference sequence). CDR3 length: 12 residues. CDR3 loop: CAWGKSSYEQYF. As DNA, the CDR3 is TGTGCCTGGGGCAAGAGCTCCTACGAGCAGTACTTC.

This clonotype was observed a few times. V gene TRBV29-1 combines with J gene TRBJ2-4, with 7 bases that match TRBD2. The CDR3 sequence is 13 residues long. J lost 4 bases, V lost 6 bases, and 6 bases had no gene match. The V gene's germline CDR1 is SQVTM and CDR2 ANQGSEA. The CDR3, as DNA: TGCAGCGTGACCGGGGGAGGGAAAAACATTCAGTACTTC. Its protein is CSVTGGGKNIQYF.